This T cell receptor beta chain was sequenced during a study of PD-1 blockade in classical Hodgkin lymphoma. Study-wide context: The nivolumab dose that patients received was 3 mg/kg, given intravenously every 2 weeks.

The repertoire was sequenced with immunoSEQ multiplex PCR; TCRdb's copy has only in-frame clones and lacks some. This sample has 21,000 or so clones; roughly 88% occur once, and the top ten carry 23%. Study-level points and caveats: After ASCT, patients who started nivolumab under 1 year later were excluded. Patients newly diagnosed and complete responders had comparable baseline diversity. Newly diagnosed patients reportedly trailed healthy donors in baseline TCR diversity.

Time point: cycle 4 day 1 (C4D1), after less than seven weeks of nivolumab. In every patient, relapse followed autologous stem cell transplantation, while exposure to brentuximab vedotin differed. Note on this clone: What it recognizes is unknown.

This clonotype originated in a human donor with classical Hodgkin lymphoma. This specimen was peripheral blood mononuclear cells (PBMCs), taken before the fourth cycle of nivolumab.

CDR3: CASNRVSGGADGNEQFF. The DNA of the CDR3 is TGTGCCAGCAACCGAGTTAGCGGGGGGGCCGATGGCAATGAGCAGTTCTTC. The chain carries TRBV2 and TRBJ2-1, with 11 positions matching TRBD2. The germline gives CDR1 SNHLY, CDR2 FYNNEI. The CDR3 has 17 amino acids. V shed 7 bases, J shed 6 bases, and the junction held 14 bases outside the gene matches.